The rows below give T cell receptor beta chains drawn from one sample of a study of response to subunit inactivated influenza vaccine. TCRdb redid the calling of the RT-PCR reads with MiXCR, one entry per CDR3 protein. Here the sample spans hundreds of thousands of distinct CDR3 sequences, around 11% being singletons. These data are also associated with another study on T cells expressing NK-cell markers.

The material was PBMCs from blood, obtained on the day of vaccination. The receptor source for this set is a man aged 45-65 years who received an inactivated influenza vaccine. The CDR3 runs from the conserved cysteine through the conserved F or W. D genes are given only for firm matches. Clone size is shown for a subset of rows, as once, few, many or a class of expanded clone.

V: TRBV7-8
J: TRBJ1-1
size: NA
D: NA
CDR3: CASSFRGFVAGVDTEAFF
DNA: TGTGCCAGCAGCTTCCGTGGGTTTGTGGCAGGGGTAGACACTGAAGCTTTCTTT

V: TRBV11-2
J: TRBJ2-7
size: many
D: NA
CDR3: CASSKQGTYEQYF
DNA: TGTGCCAGCAGCAAACAGGGAACCTACGAGCAGTACTTC

V: TRBV6-2/TRBV6-3
J: TRBJ2-7
size: NA
D: TRBD2
CDR3: CASIGLAGPYYF
DNA: TGTGCCAGCATCGGACTAGCGGGCCCTTACTACTTC

V: TRBV2
J: TRBJ2-7
size: NA
D: NA
CDR3: CASSRGTSKNDEQYF
DNA: TGTGCCAGCAGTAGGGGAACGAGCAAGAATGACGAGCAGTACTTC

V: TRBV28
J: TRBJ2-1
size: NA
D: NA
CDR3: CASSLLSGGTIGNEQFF
DNA: TGTGCCAGCAGTTTATTATCCGGCGGGACGATTGGGAATGAGCAGTTCTTC

V: TRBV14
J: TRBJ2-3
size: NA
D: TRBD1
CDR3: CASSPGTALRVLNTQYF
DNA: TGTGCCAGCAGCCCCGGGACAGCCCTGCGAGTACTTAATACGCAGTATTTT

V: TRBV9
J: TRBJ1-1
size: few
D: NA
CDR3: CASSVWATSTEAFF
DNA: TGTGCCAGCAGCGTGTGGGCCACGAGTACTGAAGCTTTCTTT

V: TRBV7-9
J: TRBJ2-3
size: many
D: TRBD2
CDR3: CASSYTPGLATDTQYF
DNA: TGTGCCAGCAGCTACACACCGGGACTAGCTACAGATACGCAGTATTTT

V: TRBV11-2
J: TRBJ2-1
size: few
D: TRBD1
CDR3: CASSSPAGTGGYNEQFF
DNA: TGTGCCAGCAGCTCCCCCGCAGGGACAGGGGGATACAATGAGCAGTTCTTC

V: TRBV29-1
J: TRBJ2-5
size: few
D: NA
CDR3: CSVAAAVETQYF
DNA: TGCAGCGTTGCGGCGGCGGTAGAGACCCAGTACTTC

V: TRBV5-1
J: TRBJ2-1
size: few
D: TRBD1
CDR3: CASTTQTGTGDNEQFF
DNA: TGCGCCAGCACAACACAAACCGGGACAGGGGATAATGAGCAGTTCTTC

V: TRBV7-9
J: TRBJ2-5
size: NA
D: NA
CDR3: CASSPESGMETQYF
DNA: TGTGCCAGCAGCCCTGAGTCAGGGATGGAGACCCAGTACTTC

V: TRBV7-2
J: TRBJ1-3
size: few
D: NA
CDR3: CASSSRQGISGNTIYF
DNA: TGTGCCAGCAGTTCACGTCAGGGTATCTCTGGAAACACCATATATTTT

V: TRBV5-4
J: TRBJ2-1
size: once
D: NA
CDR3: CASSITSFEQFF
DNA: TGTGCCAGCAGCATTACTAGTTTTGAGCAGTTCTTC

V: TRBV15
J: TRBJ1-2
size: few
D: NA
CDR3: CATSREGSNYGYTF
DNA: TGTGCCACCAGCAGAGAAGGGTCGAACTATGGCTACACCTTC

V: TRBV4-1
J: TRBJ1-1
size: few
D: NA
CDR3: CASSQDRERSGFTEAFF
DNA: TGCGCCAGCAGCCAAGATCGAGAGAGGAGTGGGTTCACTGAAGCTTTCTTT

V: TRBV27
J: TRBJ2-7
size: few
D: TRBD2
CDR3: CASRQGLVFAREQYF
DNA: TGTGCCAGCAGACAAGGACTAGTCTTCGCCCGCGAGCAGTACTTC

V: TRBV15
J: TRBJ1-4
size: NA
D: NA
CDR3: CATSRDSGLLFF
DNA: TGTGCCACCAGCAGAGATAGCGGGTTACTGTTTTTT

V: TRBV28
J: TRBJ2-7
size: few
D: TRBD2
CDR3: CAITPGLAGREQYF
DNA: TGTGCCATTACTCCGGGACTAGCGGGAAGAGAGCAGTACTTC

V: TRBV20-1
J: TRBJ2-3
size: NA
D: TRBD2
CDR3: CSARRVREVADTQYF
DNA: TGCAGTGCTAGGCGTGTGCGGGAGGTTGCAGATACGCAGTATTTT

V: TRBV24-1
J: TRBJ2-1
size: many
D: TRBD2
CDR3: CATSGSGVEQFF
DNA: TGTGCCACCAGTGGTAGCGGGGTTGAGCAGTTCTTC

V: TRBV12-3/TRBV12-4
J: TRBJ2-7
size: few
D: NA
CDR3: CASRPSASYEQYF
DNA: TGTGCCAGCAGGCCTAGCGCCTCCTACGAGCAGTACTTC

V: TRBV20-1
J: TRBJ2-1
size: many
D: NA
CDR3: CSARDRGRLVQFF
DNA: TGCAGTGCTAGAGATCGTGGGAGACTAGTGCAGTTCTTC

V: TRBV7-3
J: TRBJ2-7
size: few
D: NA
CDR3: CASSLIAQLMSSYEQYF
DNA: TGTGCCAGCAGCTTAATTGCCCAGCTGATGAGCTCCTACGAGCAGTACTTC

V: TRBV7-2
J: TRBJ1-1
size: once
D: TRBD1
CDR3: CASSLGTGWTTEAFF
DNA: TGTGCCAGCAGCTTAGGGACAGGGTGGACCACTGAAGCTTTCTTT

V: TRBV5-1
J: TRBJ2-1
size: few
D: TRBD2
CDR3: CASSLEPGLASHEQFF
DNA: TGCGCCAGCAGCTTGGAACCGGGACTAGCCTCCCATGAGCAGTTCTTC

V: TRBV12-3/TRBV12-4
J: TRBJ2-5
size: NA
D: TRBD2
CDR3: CASRNLGGETQYF
DNA: TGTGCCAGCAGGAATCTGGGGGGGGAGACCCAGTACTTC

V: TRBV4-1
J: TRBJ2-7
size: few
D: NA
CDR3: CASSQEAGLLYEQYF
DNA: TGCGCCAGCAGCCAAGAGGCTGGACTGCTCTACGAGCAGTACTTC

V: TRBV28
J: TRBJ1-6
size: NA
D: NA
CDR3: CASSLSRGLGSYNSPLHF
DNA: TGTGCCAGCAGTTTATCTCGGGGTTTGGGCTCCTATAATTCACCCCTCCACTTT

V: TRBV12-3/TRBV12-4
J: TRBJ2-7
size: few
D: NA
CDR3: CASRQLTGLGEQYF
DNA: TGTGCCAGCAGACAACTTACAGGCCTCGGCGAGCAGTACTTC

V: TRBV12-3/TRBV12-4
J: TRBJ2-7
size: few
D: TRBD2
CDR3: CASSIGLVYEQYF
DNA: TGTGCCAGCAGTATCGGACTAGTCTACGAGCAGTACTTC

V: TRBV4-3
J: TRBJ2-6
size: few
D: NA
CDR3: CASSQNHIGLPGANVLTF
DNA: TGCGCCAGCAGCCAAAATCATATTGGATTACCAGGGGCCAACGTCCTGACTTTC

V: TRBV12-3/TRBV12-4
J: TRBJ2-5
size: NA
D: NA
CDR3: CASSPSRGQETQYF
DNA: TGTGCCAGCAGTCCGTCTAGGGGCCAAGAGACCCAGTACTTC

V: TRBV15
J: TRBJ2-2
size: many
D: NA
CDR3: CATSGYPNTGELFF
DNA: TGTGCCACCAGCGGGTACCCGAACACCGGGGAGCTGTTTTTT

V: TRBV13
J: TRBJ2-7
size: many
D: NA
CDR3: CASSVDSSYEQYF
DNA: TGTGCCAGCAGCGTCGACAGTTCCTACGAGCAGTACTTC

V: TRBV6-1
J: TRBJ2-7
size: few
D: NA
CDR3: CASSDGGGGIPEQYF
DNA: TGTGCCAGCAGTGACGGGGGCGGAGGGATTCCCGAGCAGTACTTC

V: TRBV29-1
J: TRBJ2-5
size: NA
D: TRBD1
CDR3: CSVEEGTDQETQYF
DNA: TGCAGCGTTGAAGAGGGGACAGATCAAGAGACCCAGTACTTC

V: TRBV25-1
J: TRBJ1-2
size: NA
D: NA
CDR3: CASSSTGTFYGYTF
DNA: TGTGCCAGCAGTTCGACCGGGACCTTCTATGGCTACACCTTC

V: TRBV30
J: TRBJ2-7
size: few
D: TRBD1
CDR3: CAWSVDRATYEQYF
DNA: TGTGCCTGGAGCGTTGACAGGGCTACCTACGAGCAGTACTTC

V: TRBV15
J: TRBJ2-5
size: NA
D: TRBD2
CDR3: CATSRATTSGGMETQYF
DNA: TGTGCCACCAGCAGAGCTACGACTAGCGGGGGGATGGAGACCCAGTACTTC

V: TRBV20-1
J: TRBJ2-7
size: many
D: NA
CDR3: CSARDPEGEQYF
DNA: TGCAGTGCTAGAGACCCTGAGGGCGAGCAGTACTTC

V: TRBV4-3
J: TRBJ2-5
size: NA
D: NA
CDR3: CASSQDIRVVEATQYF
DNA: TGCGCCAGCAGCCAAGATATTCGGGTGGTCGAAGCGACCCAGTACTTC

V: TRBV9
J: TRBJ1-5
size: NA
D: TRBD1
CDR3: CASSDTGGGQPQHF
DNA: TGTGCCAGCAGCGACACAGGGGGCGGGCAGCCCCAGCATTTT

V: TRBV28
J: TRBJ1-6
size: NA
D: NA
CDR3: CASSFEQNNSPLHF
DNA: TGTGCCAGCAGTTTCGAACAAAATAATTCACCCCTCCACTTT

V: TRBV6-5
J: TRBJ1-3
size: many
D: NA
CDR3: CASSSTGSGNTIYF
DNA: TGTGCCAGCAGTTCCACAGGGTCTGGAAACACCATATATTTT

V: TRBV11-2
J: TRBJ2-3
size: NA
D: TRBD1
CDR3: CASSKGYHRGAQKSDTQYF
DNA: TGTGCCAGCAGCAAAGGATATCACAGGGGGGCGCAGAAGTCAGATACGCAGTATTTT

V: TRBV29-1
J: TRBJ2-3
size: many
D: NA
CDR3: CSVATYGSTDTQYF
DNA: TGCAGCGTTGCGACATACGGTAGCACAGATACGCAGTATTTT

V: TRBV20-1
J: TRBJ1-5
size: NA
D: NA
CDR3: CSARFSRQGNQPQHF
DNA: TGCAGTGCTAGATTTTCGAGACAGGGCAATCAGCCCCAGCATTTT

V: TRBV6-5
J: TRBJ1-2
size: NA
D: TRBD1
CDR3: CASSDSGQPLRGYTF
DNA: TGTGCCAGCAGTGACTCGGGACAGCCCCTCCGGGGCTACACCTTC

V: TRBV30
J: TRBJ1-1
size: many
D: TRBD1
CDR3: CAWSGTGGNTEAFF
DNA: TGTGCCTGGAGTGGGACAGGGGGGAACACTGAAGCTTTCTTT

V: TRBV11-2
J: TRBJ2-7
size: few
D: NA
CDR3: CASSSTRGGYEQYF
DNA: TGTGCCAGCAGCTCGACTAGGGGAGGTTACGAGCAGTACTTC

V: TRBV5-6
J: TRBJ2-1
size: many
D: TRBD2
CDR3: CASTEHLAGSYNEQFF
DNA: TGTGCCAGCACCGAACACCTAGCGGGGTCCTACAATGAGCAGTTCTTC

V: TRBV6-5
J: TRBJ2-1
size: NA
D: TRBD1
CDR3: CASSFLGQGAVNEQFF
DNA: TGTGCCAGCAGTTTTCTGGGACAGGGGGCCGTCAATGAGCAGTTCTTC

V: TRBV20-1
J: TRBJ2-1
size: NA
D: NA
CDR3: CSSTWGHEQFF
DNA: TGCAGTTCCACTTGGGGGCATGAGCAGTTCTTC

V: TRBV5-1
J: TRBJ2-7
size: few
D: NA
CDR3: CASSMADGYEQYF
DNA: TGCGCCAGCAGCATGGCTGACGGTTACGAGCAGTACTTC

V: TRBV6-1
J: TRBJ1-1
size: NA
D: NA
CDR3: CASRRGRGTEAFF
DNA: TGTGCCAGCAGACGCGGACGGGGGACTGAAGCTTTCTTT

V: TRBV12-3/TRBV12-4
J: TRBJ2-1
size: few
D: NA
CDR3: CASSLEWRDRQFF
DNA: TGTGCCAGCAGTTTAGAATGGCGGGACAGGCAGTTCTTC

V: TRBV18
J: TRBJ2-1
size: few
D: TRBD2
CDR3: CASSSRGGAYNEQFF
DNA: TGTGCCAGCTCATCCCGGGGGGGAGCCTACAATGAGCAGTTCTTC

V: TRBV19
J: TRBJ2-2
size: many
D: NA
CDR3: CASSTLSELFF
DNA: TGTGCCAGTAGTACCCTATCCGAGCTGTTTTTT

V: TRBV12-3/TRBV12-4
J: TRBJ1-5
size: many
D: NA
CDR3: CASSPGSPNQPQHF
DNA: TGTGCCAGCAGTCCCGGGAGCCCAAATCAGCCCCAGCATTTT